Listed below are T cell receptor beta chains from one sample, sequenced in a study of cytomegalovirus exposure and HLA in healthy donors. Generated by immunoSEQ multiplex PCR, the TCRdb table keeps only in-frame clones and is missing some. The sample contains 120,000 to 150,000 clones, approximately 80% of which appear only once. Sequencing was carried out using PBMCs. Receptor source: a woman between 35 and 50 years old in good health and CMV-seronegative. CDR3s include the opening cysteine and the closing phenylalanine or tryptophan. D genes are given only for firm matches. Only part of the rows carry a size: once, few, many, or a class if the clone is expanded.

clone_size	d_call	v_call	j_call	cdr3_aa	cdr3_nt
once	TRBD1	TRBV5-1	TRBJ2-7	CASSPQQGAGEQYF	TGCGCCAGCAGCCCCCAACAGGGGGCGGGGGAGCAGTACTTC
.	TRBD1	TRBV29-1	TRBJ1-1	CSSSTGGNTEAFF	TGCAGCTCTTCGACAGGGGGGAACACTGAAGCTTTCTTT
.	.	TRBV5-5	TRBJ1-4	CASSFLPSNEKLFF	TGTGCCAGCAGCTTTCTACCGAGCAATGAAAAACTGTTTTTT
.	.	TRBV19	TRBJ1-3	CASSPYSGNTIYF	TGTGCCAGTAGTCCTTACAGTGGAAACACCATATATTTT
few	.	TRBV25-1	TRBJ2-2	CASTQTYTGELFF	TGTGCCAGCACCCAAACATACACCGGGGAGCTGTTTTTT
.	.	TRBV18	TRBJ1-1	CASSPPTGRGPPEAFF	TGTGCCAGCTCACCACCGACCGGCAGAGGTCCACCTGAAGCTTTCTTT
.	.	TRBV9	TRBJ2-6	CASSPRAPYSGANVLTF	TGTGCCAGCAGCCCCCGAGCGCCGTACTCTGGGGCCAACGTCCTGACTTTC
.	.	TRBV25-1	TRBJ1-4	CASSGRPGPRGSEKLFF	TGTGCCAGCAGTGGTCGACCGGGACCCAGGGGTAGTGAAAAACTGTTTTTT
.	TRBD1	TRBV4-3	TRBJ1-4	CASSPVDRGSGEKLFF	TGCGCCAGCAGCCCTGTCGACAGGGGAAGTGGGGAAAAACTGTTTTTT
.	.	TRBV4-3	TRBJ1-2	CASSQDGSSYGYTF	TGCGCCAGCAGCCAAGATGGCAGTTCCTATGGCTACACCTTC
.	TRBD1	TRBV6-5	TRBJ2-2	CASSYADRGTGELFF	TGTGCCAGCAGTTACGCGGACAGGGGGACCGGGGAGCTGTTTTTT
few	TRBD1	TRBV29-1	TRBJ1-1	CSVQWRTGEWNTEAFF	TGCAGCGTCCAGTGGAGGACAGGCGAATGGAACACTGAAGCTTTCTTT
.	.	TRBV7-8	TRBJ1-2	CASSRGQGRGYTF	TGTGCCAGCAGCCGAGGCCAGGGGCGAGGCTACACCTTC
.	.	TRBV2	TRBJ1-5	CASSEQQVSNQPQHF	TGTGCCAGCAGTGAACAACAGGTTAGCAATCAGCCCCAGCATTTT
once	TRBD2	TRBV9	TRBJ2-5	CASSVSGRAGQETQYF	TGTGCCAGCAGCGTAAGTGGGAGGGCCGGACAAGAGACCCAGTACTTC
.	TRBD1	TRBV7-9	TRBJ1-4	CASSPRDRVSEKLFF	TGTGCCAGCAGCCCTCGGGACAGGGTGTCTGAAAAACTGTTTTTT
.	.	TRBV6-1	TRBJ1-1	CASSDGGLQAFF	TGTGCCAGCAGTGATGGAGGTCTTCAAGCTTTCTTT
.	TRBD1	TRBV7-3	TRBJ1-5	CASSRQGPYSNQPQHF	TGTGCCAGCAGCCGACAGGGGCCTTATAGCAATCAGCCCCAGCATTTT
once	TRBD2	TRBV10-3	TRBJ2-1	CAISELAGGLKNEQFF	TGTGCCATCAGTGAACTAGCGGGAGGGTTGAAAAATGAGCAGTTCTTC
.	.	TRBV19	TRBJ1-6	CASSMAGHFYNSPLHF	TGTGCCAGTAGTATGGCAGGACACTTCTATAATTCACCCCTCCACTTT
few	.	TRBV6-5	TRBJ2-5	CASSYGRGGETQYF	TGTGCCAGCAGTTACGGCAGGGGTGGGGAGACCCAGTACTTC
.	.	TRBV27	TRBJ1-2	CASSFSRNYGYTF	TGTGCCAGCAGTTTTTCCAGGAACTATGGCTACACCTTC
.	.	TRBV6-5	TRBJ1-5	CASRKAGSNQPQHF	TGTGCCAGCAGAAAAGCCGGTAGCAATCAGCCCCAGCATTTT
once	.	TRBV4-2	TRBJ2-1	CASSQDLAPNEQFF	TGTGCCAGCAGCCAAGATCTAGCACCCAATGAGCAGTTCTTC
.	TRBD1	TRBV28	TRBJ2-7	CASCTGTGKPEQYF	TGTGCCAGCTGCACTGGGACAGGGAAGCCCGAGCAGTACTTC
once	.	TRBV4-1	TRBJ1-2	CASSQEGQGSSGYTF	TGCGCCAGCAGCCAAGAGGGGCAGGGATCTAGTGGCTACACCTTC
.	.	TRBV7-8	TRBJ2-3	CASSLGAREVEEGVYF	TGTGCCAGCAGCTTAGGTGCTAGGGAGGTAGAAGAGGGAGTGTATTTT
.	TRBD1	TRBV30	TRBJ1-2	CARTTQGAVYGYTF	TGTGCCCGAACCACACAGGGGGCGGTCTATGGCTACACCTTC
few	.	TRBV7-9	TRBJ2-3	CASSRLQDTSTDTQYF	TGTGCCAGCAGCCGGCTACAGGACACTAGCACAGATACGCAGTATTTT
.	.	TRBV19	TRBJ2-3	CASSREMTDTQYF	TGTGCCAGTAGCCGGGAGATGACAGATACGCAGTATTTT
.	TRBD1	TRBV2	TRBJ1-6	CASTLRQGALSPLHF	TGTGCCAGCACCCTAAGACAGGGGGCATTATCACCCCTCCACTTT
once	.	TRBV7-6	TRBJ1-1	CASSLAGEGEDTEAFF	TGTGCCAGCAGCTTAGCGGGGGAGGGAGAGGACACTGAAGCTTTCTTT
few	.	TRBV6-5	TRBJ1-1	CASSYVWGAEAFF	TGTGCCAGCAGTTACGTTTGGGGCGCTGAAGCTTTCTTT
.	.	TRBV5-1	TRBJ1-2	CASSWVTGLYTF	TGCGCCAGCAGCTGGGTGACTGGACTCTACACCTTC
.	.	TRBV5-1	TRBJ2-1	CASSLGLEGYEQFF	TGCGCCAGCAGCTTGGGCTTAGAGGGCTATGAGCAGTTCTTC
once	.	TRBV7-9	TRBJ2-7	CASSPDQGGGIAYEQYF	TGTGCCAGCAGCCCAGACCAAGGGGGGGGCATCGCCTACGAGCAGTACTTC
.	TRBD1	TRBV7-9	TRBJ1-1	CSSSFGQGAEAFF	TGTTCCAGCAGCTTCGGACAGGGTGCTGAAGCTTTCTTT
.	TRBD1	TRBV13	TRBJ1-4	CASSSTGAPANEKLFF	TGTGCCAGCAGCTCGACAGGGGCCCCTGCTAATGAAAAACTGTTTTTT
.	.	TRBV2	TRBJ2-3	CASSYSDTQYF	TGTGCCAGCAGCTACTCAGATACGCAGTATTTT
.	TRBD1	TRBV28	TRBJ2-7	CASSLQTGVGEQYF	TGTGCCAGCAGTTTGCAAACAGGGGTAGGCGAGCAGTACTTC
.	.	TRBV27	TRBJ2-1	CASSLSIAETYNEQFF	TGTGCCAGCAGTTTATCGATAGCGGAGACCTACAATGAGCAGTTCTTC